This paragraph covers one TCR beta chain sequence. As handled by the study authors: Amplifying reference gene primers gave estimates of nucleated cell counts. The repertoire was sequenced with immunoSEQ multiplex PCR; TCRdb's copy has only in-frame clones and lacks some. D and trimming were read from the DNA, whereas the V and J calls and clone size are those reported in that table. The data show a few hundred thousand clones, about nine tenths seen once. This sample was taken from a study of blood T cell repertoires in COVID-19. Study summary: Researchers got acute and convalescent COVID-19 samples from the United States, Italy and Spain. PBMCs, B-cell-depleted T cells, or T cells were the source of the cDNA or gDNA that made up the material.

This CDR3 is 16 amino acids long. Material for sequencing was peripheral blood. The TCR sequence derives from a woman aged 30 to 39 with active or convalescent COVID-19. V usage is TRBV21-1 and J usage is TRBJ1-5; whether TRBD1, the table's D call, matches the DNA was not checked. TRBV21-1 is shown as a pseudogene. This CDR3 reads CASSKVKGQGCQPQHF. The CDR3, as DNA: TGTGCCAGCAGCAAAGTGAAAGGACAGGGGTGTCAGCCCCAGCATTTT.